These T cell receptor beta chains were read from a single sample in a study of blood T cell repertoires in COVID-19. Using immunoSEQ multiplex PCR, the repertoire was profiled, and TCRdb retains in-frame clones only, with some absent. The data contain tens of thousands of clones, over 70% of them singletons. The sample was peripheral blood. The receptors derive from a human donor in a cohort sampled during active COVID-19. Both conserved end residues are trimmed from each CDR3.

CDR3,V,J
ASSREEDGYT,TRBV5-1,TRBJ1-2
ASSQEQGRTEAF,TRBV5-1,TRBJ1-1
ASSYFGPVSGANVLT,TRBV6-2/TRBV6-3,TRBJ2-6
ASSLWLAGGPSDTQY,TRBV5-1,TRBJ2-3
ASSTQRTGASSPLH,TRBV19,TRBJ1-6
ASSLQHSPLH,TRBV7-3,TRBJ1-6
ASSYNRDTYEQY,TRBV13,TRBJ2-7
ATSSPTGFGKGAF,TRBV15,TRBJ1-1
ASYPTGGANYGYT,TRBV6-6,TRBJ1-2
ASSLERGHSEAF,TRBV5-1,TRBJ1-1
ASSPSGQIYSNQPQH,TRBV3-1/TRBV3-2,TRBJ1-5
ASSLDRGDQPQH,TRBV5-1,TRBJ1-5
ASSGITSVQETQY,TRBV2,TRBJ2-5
ASSPGAGAGTDTQY,TRBV18,TRBJ2-3
AISGTENTGELF,TRBV10-3,TRBJ2-2
ASSLDRGNTEAF,TRBV5-1,TRBJ1-1
ASSARLGGNEKLF,TRBV14,TRBJ1-4
ASGSPRSWDSTNQPQH,TRBV28,TRBJ1-5
ASSATGGYQPQH,TRBV19,TRBJ1-5
ASGSYLGQGHLDTEAF,TRBV12-5,TRBJ1-1
ASSRQGKTPYGYT,TRBV6-2/TRBV6-3,TRBJ1-2
ASSPTGAHTIY,TRBV7-8,TRBJ1-3
ASSQSGQIYNSPLH,TRBV2,TRBJ1-6
ASSITSTGANVLT,TRBV19,TRBJ2-6
ASSVPPGQGAYEQY,TRBV6-2/TRBV6-3,TRBJ2-7
ASSYGGEVEELF,TRBV6-5,TRBJ2-2
ASRGQPSEEQY,TRBV2,TRBJ2-7
ASSLMGVSDVADTQY,TRBV7-2,TRBJ2-3
ASSATDRGNGYT,TRBV9,TRBJ1-2
ASSVTDRVGLGAQH,TRBV9,TRBJ1-5
ASSRSQTGDGEQY,TRBV18,TRBJ2-7
ASSPSQRGYEQY,TRBV3-1/TRBV3-2,TRBJ2-7
ASKQGTGTYEQY,TRBV6-6,TRBJ2-7
ASSPTFGDTQY,TRBV18,TRBJ2-3
ASSSLRGQGSSYEQY,TRBV28,TRBJ2-7
SVAGTGLNQPQH,TRBV29-1,TRBJ1-5
ASSPQGALRGEQY,TRBV5-4,TRBJ2-7
ASSQGWGQHNTEAF,TRBV3-1/TRBV3-2,TRBJ1-1
AISESPGGSYNEQF,TRBV10-3,TRBJ2-1
ASSRPGTGGSYEQY,TRBV4-1,TRBJ2-7
ASSTPRGYQETQY,TRBV6-2/TRBV6-3,TRBJ2-5
AWSVQGVYEQY,TRBV30,TRBJ2-7
ASRPGQGYEQY,TRBV5-1,TRBJ2-7
ASSEATGQKKREKLF,TRBV25-1,TRBJ1-4
AWSVDRGFYGYT,TRBV30,TRBJ1-2
ASSPQRETQY,TRBV11-3,TRBJ2-5
ASSVVVGVPIYEQY,TRBV9,TRBJ2-7
ASSLPGQGFSGELF,TRBV5-4,TRBJ2-2
ATSDFTSGGADTQY,TRBV24-1,TRBJ2-3
ASRLFRGSVEQY,TRBV5-1,TRBJ2-7
ASSAGRTNTGELF,TRBV5-4,TRBJ2-2
ASSLAGGKYNSPLH,TRBV5-1,TRBJ1-6
ASSEARYRGRSGNTIY,TRBV6-1,TRBJ1-3
ASSLATETDTQY,TRBV5-1,TRBJ2-3
ASSFASVTEAF,TRBV12-3/TRBV12-4,TRBJ1-1
ASRSSGSKNIQY,TRBV6-4,TRBJ2-4
ASSQDHLATGGDTQY,TRBV3-1/TRBV3-2,TRBJ2-3
ASSFGGGAIEQF,TRBV5-6,TRBJ2-1
AIRGDGGAYEQY,TRBV10-3,TRBJ2-7
ASSEAGGRGNEKLF,TRBV6-1,TRBJ1-4